Listed below are T cell receptor beta chains from one sample, sequenced in a study of Graves' ophthalmopathy and Graves' hyperthyroidism. TCRdb ran MiXCR on the multiplex PCR reads and lists one entry per CDR3 protein. The sample lists about 620,000 distinct CDR3 sequences; about a fifth were seen once. The sample consisted of peripheral blood. Every receptor here comes from a woman between 18 and 30 years old with stable Graves' hyperthyroidism. Some clones in this sample may be carry-over from other donors' samples. Each CDR3 is given with its conserved first and last residue. A D gene is named only where the DNA matches it firmly. Only part of the rows carry a size: once, few, many, or a class if the clone is expanded.

D gene,clone size,CDR3 length,J gene,V gene,CDR3 DNA,CDR3 protein
-,few,13,TRBJ1-2,TRBV18,TGTGCCAGCTCCCCACGTTGGGCAGATGGCTACACCTTC,CASSPRWADGYTF
-,-,18,TRBJ2-4,TRBV12-3/TRBV12-4,TGTGCCAGCAGGCCTAGCGAGACGGCAGCCTGGGCCAAAAACATTCAGTACTTC,CASRPSETAAWAKNIQYF
-,many,16,TRBJ2-5,TRBV7-6,TGTGCCAGCAGCTTACAGCTAGCCCCAAACCAAGAGACCCAGTACTTC,CASSLQLAPNQETQYF
-,many,11,TRBJ1-1,TRBV28,TGTGCCAGCAGTCGCAACAGAGATGCTTTCTTT,CASSRNRDAFF
TRBD1,many,12,TRBJ1-1,TRBV20-1,TGCAGTACACCGGACAGGACCACTGAAGCTTTCTTT,CSTPDRTTEAFF
-,few,13,TRBJ1-5,TRBV7-2,TGTGCCAGCAGCCTGATTGGGGATCAGCCCCAGCATTTT,CASSLIGDQPQHF
TRBD2,many,15,TRBJ2-7,TRBV5-1,TGCGCCAGCAGCTTGGACGGGACTAGTGGAGATGAGCAGTACTTC,CASSLDGTSGDEQYF
-,many,15,TRBJ2-5,TRBV24-1,TGTGCCACCAGTGAGTCAACAGGGGGGGAAGAGACCCAGTACTTC,CATSESTGGEETQYF
-,-,14,TRBJ1-1,TRBV6-1,TGTGCCAGCAGTCGGGGCGTTACGAGCACTGAAGCTTTCTTT,CASSRGVTSTEAFF
-,many,14,TRBJ1-2,TRBV10-3,TGTGCCTCACTAGGGGAGGGAAGGAGCAGCGGCTACACCTTC,CASLGEGRSSGYTF
TRBD2,many,17,TRBJ2-4,TRBV12-3/TRBV12-4,TGTGCCAGCAGCTACCTTCTAGCGGGGCTAGCCAAAAACATTCAGTACTTC,CASSYLLAGLAKNIQYF
-,many,13,TRBJ2-7,TRBV10-3,TGTGCCATCAGTGGAGACGAGGGAGACGAGCAGTACTTC,CAISGDEGDEQYF
-,many,14,TRBJ1-1,TRBV29-1,TGCAGCGGCAGCAGGGACATCGGGACAACTGAAGCTTTCTTT,CSGSRDIGTTEAFF
-,-,13,TRBJ2-5,TRBV29-1,TGCAGCGTTGATGGGGGAGTTGAAGAGACCCAGTACTTC,CSVDGGVEETQYF
-,-,13,TRBJ2-7,TRBV5-1,TGCGCCAGCAGTGGGGGAAGCGCCTACGAGCAGTACTTC,CASSGGSAYEQYF
-,many,17,TRBJ1-1,TRBV12-3/TRBV12-4,TGTGCCAGCACTTCCTTCGACGGCGGGTTCATGAACACTGAAGCTTTCTTT,CASTSFDGGFMNTEAFF
-,many,13,TRBJ1-6,TRBV12-3/TRBV12-4,TGTGCCAGCAGTTTAGTGTCCGATTCACCCCTCCACTTT,CASSLVSDSPLHF
-,many,15,TRBJ2-2,TRBV12-3/TRBV12-4,TGTGCCAACAGTTTCGGGGGCTTAGGCACCGGGGAGCTGTTTTTT,CANSFGGLGTGELFF
-,many,12,TRBJ1-1,TRBV20-1,TGCAGTGCTAGACAAGGTGGGACTGAAGCTTTCTTT,CSARQGGTEAFF
-,-,15,TRBJ1-6,TRBV7-3,TGTGCCAGCAGCTCCACGACAATGGAGAATTCACCCCTCCACTTT,CASSSTTMENSPLHF
-,many,14,TRBJ2-5,TRBV20-1,TGCAGTGCTAGAGATGTAGGGCGGCAAGAGACCCAGTACTTC,CSARDVGRQETQYF
TRBD1,few,16,TRBJ2-5,TRBV10-2,TGCGCCAGCAGTGAAAAGGGGACAGGGGTGACGGAGACCCAGTACTTC,CASSEKGTGVTETQYF
TRBD1,many,16,TRBJ1-6,TRBV28,TGTGCCAGCACTCTAGACAGGGGTACTTCGGGTTCACCCCTCCACTTT,CASTLDRGTSGSPLHF
-,-,17,TRBJ2-4,TRBV6-1,TGTGCCAGCAGCCCTGCTGCCGGGACCCTAGCCAAAAACATTAAGTACTTC,CASSPAAGTLAKNIKYF
-,-,18,TRBJ2-7,TRBV25-1,TGTGCCAGCAGTGAAGTAGGTCACCGGACAAACTCATGGGACGAGCAGTACTTC,CASSEVGHRTNSWDEQYF
-,many,12,TRBJ2-6,TRBV12-3/TRBV12-4,TGTGCCAGCCAGGTGGGGGCCAACGTCCTGACTTTC,CASQVGANVLTF
-,-,12,TRBJ1-6,TRBV6-1,TGTGCCGGCAGTTATCCAACTCCGCCCCTCCACTTT,CAGSYPTPPLHF
TRBD1,-,16,TRBJ2-7,TRBV29-1,TGCAGCGTTGAAGATCCAATGGCAGGGGGCTCCTACGAGCAGTACTTC,CSVEDPMAGGSYEQYF
-,-,15,TRBJ2-7,TRBV18,TGTGCCAGCTCACTTGGCGGAATAACGACCTACGAGCAGTACTTC,CASSLGGITTYEQYF
TRBD2,many,13,TRBJ2-7,TRBV12-3/TRBV12-4,TGTGCCAGCAGCCCGGGAGGCCTCTACGAGCAGTACTTC,CASSPGGLYEQYF
-,-,13,TRBJ2-7,TRBV11-3,TGTGCCAGCAGCATTACCGGGCCCTACGAGCAGTACTTC,CASSITGPYEQYF
-,few,13,TRBJ1-2,TRBV30,TGTGCCTGGAGTGGGGGGAGTTTCTATGGCTACACCTTC,CAWSGGSFYGYTF
TRBD1,-,13,TRBJ2-5,TRBV6-1,TGTGCCTGCGCGGGACAGGGTGGGCAGACCCAGTACTTC,CACAGQGGQTQYF
TRBD2,-,18,TRBJ2-2,TRBV4-1,TGCGCCAGCAAAACTTCAACGTTGGCGGGAGGGCCATCCGGGGAGCTGTTTTTT,CASKTSTLAGGPSGELFF
TRBD2,few,17,TRBJ2-2,TRBV6-1,TGTGCCAGCGCGGCTAGCGGGTTCCGAAAGACCACCGGGGAGCTGTTTTTT,CASAASGFRKTTGELFF